The rows below give T cell receptor beta chains drawn from one sample of a study of blood T cell repertoires in COVID-19. Using immunoSEQ multiplex PCR, the repertoire was profiled, and TCRdb retains in-frame clones only, with some absent. The sample includes over 100,000 clones, about 80% of them seen just once. The material sequenced was peripheral blood. The receptors come from a woman of 80 years or more with active or convalescent COVID-19. Each CDR3 is given with its conserved first and last residue. D genes are given only for firm matches. Only some rows state a clone size, as once, few, many or a class for expanded clones.

CDR3aa | CDR3nt | abundance | j_gene | v_gene | d_gene
CATSGGSGTVGDTQYF | TGTGCCACCAGTGGGGGTAGCGGGACCGTCGGAGATACGCAGTATTTT | NA | TRBJ2-3 | TRBV24-1 | TRBD2
CASSDVLAGRMNQPQHF | TGTGCCAGCAGTGATGTTCTTGCAGGGCGTATGAATCAGCCCCAGCATTTT | NA | TRBJ1-5 | TRBV6-1 | NA
CAWSPGTGGGELFF | TGTGCCTGGAGCCCTGGGACAGGGGGCGGGGAGCTGTTTTTT | NA | TRBJ2-2 | TRBV30 | TRBD1
CASSLAREGEKLFF | TGTGCCAGCAGTTTAGCCCGAGAGGGAGAAAAACTGTTTTTT | many | TRBJ1-4 | TRBV28 | NA
CASSQADSMNTEAFF | TGTGCCAGCAGCCAAGCCGACAGCATGAACACTGAAGCTTTCTTT | NA | TRBJ1-1 | TRBV28 | NA
CASSIRPGRGLYEQYF | TGTGCCAGTAGTATCCGGCCGGGGAGAGGTTTGTACGAGCAGTACTTC | NA | TRBJ2-7 | TRBV19 | NA
CASSRKGNYGYTF | TGTGCCAGCAGCCGGAAGGGGAACTATGGCTACACCTTC | NA | TRBJ1-2 | TRBV7-9 | NA
CASSQGTSGRSSLGEQYF | TGCGCCAGCAGTCAGGGGACTAGCGGGAGGTCCAGCTTAGGGGAGCAGTACTTC | NA | TRBJ2-7 | TRBV23-1 | TRBD2
CASTPPTGASNEQFF | TGTGCCAGTACCCCCCCGACAGGGGCAAGCAATGAGCAGTTCTTC | NA | TRBJ2-1 | TRBV19 | TRBD1
CATTSGANSGANVLTF | TGTGCCACTACCAGCGGGGCCAACTCTGGGGCCAACGTCCTGACTTTC | NA | TRBJ2-6 | TRBV15 | TRBD2
CASSLLLSRGGLDNSPLHF | TGTGCCAGCAGTTTATTGCTGAGTCGGGGGGGTTTGGATAATTCACCCCTCCACTTT | NA | TRBJ1-6 | TRBV28 | NA
CASSRWGSGGNTGELFF | TGTGCCAGCAGCCGTTGGGGGTCAGGGGGTAACACCGGGGAGCTGTTTTTT | NA | TRBJ2-2 | TRBV7-3 | TRBD1
CASSPLDRPNQPQHF | TGTGCCAGCAGCCCGCTGGACAGACCAAATCAGCCCCAGCATTTT | NA | TRBJ1-5 | TRBV9 | NA
CASSSTGQKSYEQYF | TGTGCCAGCAGCTCCACGGGACAGAAATCCTACGAGCAGTACTTC | once | TRBJ2-7 | TRBV5-4 | TRBD1
CASHLAGGSYEQYF | TGTGCCAGCCATCTAGCGGGAGGATCCTACGAGCAGTACTTC | NA | TRBJ2-7 | TRBV5-6 | TRBD2
CASSIDFSGGYNEQFF | TGTGCCAGTAGTATAGATTTTAGCGGGGGGTACAATGAGCAGTTCTTC | NA | TRBJ2-1 | TRBV19 | TRBD2
CASSVVLGLNLYNSPLHF | TGTGCCAGCAGCGTAGTTCTCGGGTTGAATCTTTATAATTCACCCCTCCACTTT | once | TRBJ1-6 | TRBV9 | NA
CSVHPNTEAFF | TGCAGCGTTCATCCGAACACTGAAGCTTTCTTT | NA | TRBJ1-1 | TRBV29-1 | NA
CASSLHDEQFF | TGTGCCAGCAGCCTACATGATGAGCAGTTCTTC | NA | TRBJ2-1 | TRBV7-8 | NA
CASQDRTDTQYF | TGTGCCAGCCAGGACAGAACAGATACGCAGTATTTT | NA | TRBJ2-3 | TRBV28 | NA
CASTGQGALGGELFF | TGTGCCAGCACGGGACAGGGGGCGTTAGGCGGGGAGCTGTTTTTT | few | TRBJ2-2 | TRBV7-2 | TRBD1
CASSQDWQGFGGYTF | TGTGCCAGCAGCCAAGATTGGCAGGGGTTCGGTGGCTACACCTTC | NA | TRBJ1-2 | TRBV14 | NA
CASSEARQSYGYTF | TGTGCCAGCAGTGAAGCGCGACAGTCCTATGGCTACACCTTC | NA | TRBJ1-2 | TRBV2 | NA
CASSDVRVYGYTF | TGTGCCAGCAGTGATGTCAGGGTCTATGGCTACACCTTC | NA | TRBJ1-2 | TRBV25-1 | NA
CASSVSGQQMGEKLFF | TGTGCCAGCAGTGTCTCGGGACAACAAATGGGTGAAAAACTGTTTTTT | NA | TRBJ1-4 | TRBV9 | NA
CATSRAPIAGDTQYF | TGTGCCACCAGCAGAGCTCCTATAGCGGGGGATACGCAGTATTTT | NA | TRBJ2-3 | TRBV15 | TRBD2
CASSRDRGRETQYF | TGTGCCAGCAGCCGGGACAGGGGGCGGGAGACCCAGTACTTC | once | TRBJ2-5 | TRBV7-9 | TRBD1
CASSLAPGETTDTQYF | TGCGCCAGCAGCTTGGCACCAGGGGAAACCACAGATACGCAGTATTTT | NA | TRBJ2-3 | TRBV5-1 | NA
CASRGQGLTEAFF | TGCGCCAGCAGAGGACAGGGCCTCACTGAAGCTTTCTTT | NA | TRBJ1-1 | TRBV5-1 | TRBD1
CASSPLDRKQFF | TGTGCCAGCAGCCCCCTAGACAGAAAGCAGTTCTTC | NA | TRBJ2-1 | TRBV3-1/TRBV3-2 | NA
CSVEELPQEEKLFF | TGCAGCGTTGAAGAACTTCCGCAGGAAGAAAAACTGTTTTTT | NA | TRBJ1-4 | TRBV29-1 | NA
CASSFYRTSGSRSYEQYF | TGTGCCAGCAGTTTTTATAGGACTAGCGGGAGTAGGTCCTACGAGCAGTACTTC | NA | TRBJ2-7 | TRBV28 | TRBD2
CASSTRQGQYNEQFF | TGTGCCAGCAGCACCAGACAGGGTCAATACAATGAGCAGTTCTTC | NA | TRBJ2-1 | TRBV7-2 | TRBD1
CASNTGTGGYSPLHF | TGTGCCAGTAATACCGGGACAGGGGGTTATTCACCCCTCCACTTT | NA | TRBJ1-6 | TRBV19 | TRBD1
CASSFGQGSTYEQYF | TGCGCCAGCAGCTTTGGACAGGGGTCGACCTACGAGCAGTACTTC | once | TRBJ2-7 | TRBV5-1 | TRBD1
CASSGLAGDYNEQFF | TGTGCCAGCAGTGGACTAGCGGGAGACTACAATGAGCAGTTCTTC | NA | TRBJ2-1 | TRBV28 | TRBD2
CASSPVTRGPGYGYTF | TGTGCCAGCAGCCCTGTGACCAGGGGGCCGGGCTATGGCTACACCTTC | once | TRBJ1-2 | TRBV5-4 | TRBD1
CASSMEDRGLYEQYF | TGTGCCAGTAGTATGGAGGACAGGGGGCTCTACGAGCAGTACTTC | NA | TRBJ2-7 | TRBV19 | TRBD1
CASSLREGLYNEQFF | TGTGCCAGCAGCCTCCGGGAGGGCCTCTACAATGAGCAGTTCTTC | few | TRBJ2-1 | TRBV3-1/TRBV3-2 | TRBD2
CASSRRDSYEQYF | TGTGCCAGCAGTCGGAGGGACTCCTACGAGCAGTACTTC | NA | TRBJ2-7 | TRBV28 | NA
CAWIGGEGYGYTF | TGTGCCTGGATAGGCGGGGAGGGCTATGGCTACACCTTC | NA | TRBJ1-2 | TRBV30 | NA
CASSAPGQGFRDTQYF | TGTGCCAGCAGCGCGCCGGGACAGGGGTTCAGGGATACGCAGTATTTT | NA | TRBJ2-3 | TRBV9 | TRBD1
CASNSIGSRTDTQYF | TGTGCCAGCAACTCAATCGGGAGTCGGACAGATACGCAGTATTTT | NA | TRBJ2-3 | TRBV9 | NA
CASSYQAGTYEQYF | TGTGCCAGCAGTTATCAAGCGGGAACCTACGAGCAGTACTTC | NA | TRBJ2-7 | TRBV6-1 | TRBD2
CSVGKGGSYEQYF | TGCAGCGTTGGAAAAGGGGGCTCCTACGAGCAGTACTTC | few | TRBJ2-7 | TRBV29-1 | NA